This TCR beta chain emerged from a study of cytomegalovirus exposure and HLA in healthy donors. Whole-study context: Earlier sequencing of some 190 million T cells yielded 95 million to 120 million unique TCR beta sequences. Findings of the study overall: It has been reported that TCR beta sequences accurately predicted the HLA-A and HLA-B alleles of most subjects.

CDR1 and CDR2 from the germline V gene are SGHDN and FVKESK. The CDR3 runs to 14 residues. The V gene end was trimmed by 6 bases and the J gene end by 5 bases; junction bases not matched to a gene: 4. Amplification used 60 Vbeta primers and 13 Jbeta primers. Generated by immunoSEQ multiplex PCR, the TCRdb table keeps only in-frame clones and is missing some. This sample lists some 130,000 clones; its ten largest clones have over 1.5%. As for this clone: Its antigen is not identified.

Sampled while nominally healthy, donors likely had unrecorded immune exposures. V and J are TRBV14 and TRBJ1-6; 7 bases fit TRBD1. This clonotype was obtained from a woman in her thirties or forties in good health and CMV-seropositive. Sequenced material: PBMCs. CDR3 region: CASRPTGDNSPLHF. As DNA, the CDR3 is TGTGCCAGCAGGCCTACAGGGGATAATTCACCCCTCCACTTT.